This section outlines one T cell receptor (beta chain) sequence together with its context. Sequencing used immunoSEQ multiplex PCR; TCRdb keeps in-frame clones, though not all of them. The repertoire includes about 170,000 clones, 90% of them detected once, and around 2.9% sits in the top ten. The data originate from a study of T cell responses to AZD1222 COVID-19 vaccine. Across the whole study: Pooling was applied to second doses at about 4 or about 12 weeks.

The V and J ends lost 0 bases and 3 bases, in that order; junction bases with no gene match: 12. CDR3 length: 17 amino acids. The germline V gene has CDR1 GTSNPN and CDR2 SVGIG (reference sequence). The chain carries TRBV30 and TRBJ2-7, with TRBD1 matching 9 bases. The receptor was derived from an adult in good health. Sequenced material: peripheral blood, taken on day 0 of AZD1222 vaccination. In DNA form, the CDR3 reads TGTGCCTGGAGTGTAGCGTACCGCGGACAGGGGCTCTACGAGCAGTACTTC. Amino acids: CAWSVAYRGQGLYEQYF.